Sequencing of this TCR beta chain was carried out in a study of identical twins. Whole-study findings and limits: Researchers caution that invariant MAIT and iNKT cells could partly confound zero-insertion analyses. Weaker excess sharing between twins was seen in beta out-of-frame sequences. Instead of following the same donors, the conclusions were based on cross-sectional statistical analysis.

One entry per CDR3 protein, called by TCRdb with MiXCR from the 5' RACE reads. The data show about 1.7 million distinct CDR3 sequences, 25% to 35% seen once. Details on this clonotype: What it binds is not known.

The CDR3 length is 15 residues. V lost 5 bases and J lost 6, with 17 bases in between. Germline lookup yields CDR1 MNHEY and CDR2 SMNVEV (reference sequence). This chain links TRBV27 with TRBJ1-5; tentative D call: TRBD1 (6 bases). Sequencing was done on a sample of cord blood. The TCR was taken from a newborn girl in good health. The CDR3: CASSLRGGQGQPQHF. The CDR3 DNA reads as TGTGCCAGCAGTCTCCGAGGGGGGCAGGGTCAGCCCCAGCATTTT.